The 27 T cell receptor beta chains listed next were all sequenced from one sample in a study of shared clonotypes between healthy human individuals. The repertoire was sequenced with immunoSEQ multiplex PCR; TCRdb's copy has only in-frame clones and lacks some. The data show some 2.3 million clones, with 90% to 95% seen just once and about 0.41% held by the top ten. The material sequenced was naive CD4+ T cells from PBMCs. Subset described: CD45RA+ positively selected. All receptors derive from a young man in good health. Some clones in this sample may be carry-over from other donors' samples.

The chain uses TRBV4-1 and TRBJ1-2; unclear D gene. Germline assignment: CDR1 MGHRA and CDR2 YSYEKL. The CDR3 spans 13 residues. Trimming left V 4 bases short and J 8 bases short, with 14 bases between. The CDR3, as DNA: TGCGCCAGCAGCCCCGAGATTGGAAGAGGCTACACCTTC. It yields the protein CASSPEIGRGYTF.

The chain combines TRBV5-1 with TRBJ2-1, with 10 bases aligning to TRBD2. From germline, CDR1 is SGHRS and CDR2 YFSETQ. The CDR3 spans 15 residues. With V trimmed by 1 base and J by 6 bases, 4 bases remained unmatched. The CDR3 DNA is TGCGCCAGCAGCTTGTCTAGCGGGAGCGTCAATGAGCAGTTCTTC. Amino acid sequence: CASSLSSGSVNEQFF.

The chain links TRBV27 to TRBJ1-2, with TRBD1 as a possible D gene (6 bases). The V gene lost 6 bases and the J gene lost 5 bases, with 19 bases spanning the gap. This CDR3 contains 15 residues. The germline CDR1 and CDR2 sequences are MNHEY and SMNVEV (reference sequence). This CDR3 is CASRPRPTGGYGYTF. The DNA of the CDR3 is TGTGCCAGCAGGCCGAGACCGACAGGAGGGTATGGCTACACCTTC.

J is TRBJ1-6 and V is TRBV25-1, with D perhaps matching TRBD1 (5 bases). This CDR3 contains 14 residues. V lost 5 bases and J lost 6, with 11 bases in between. Germline V gene data show CDR1 as MGHDK and CDR2 as SYGVNS. CDR3 sequence reads: CASSPRGSNSPLHF. In nucleotides, the CDR3 is TGTGCCAGCAGTCCTCGGGGGAGTAATTCACCCCTCCACTTT.

The J gene is TRBJ2-7, the V gene TRBV28; 9 bases match TRBD1. After removal of 2 bases from V and 2 bases from J, the junction contained 10 bases not matched to a gene. The CDR3 is made up of 17 amino acids. CDR1 and CDR2 (germline): MDHEN, SYDVKM. The CDR3: CASSLITGTGRTYEQYF. CDR3 bases: TGTGCCAGCAGTTTAATAACGGGGACAGGGAGGACCTACGAGCAGTACTTC.

This clone was found once. V and J are TRBV5-4 and TRBJ1-1; tentatively, D is TRBD1 (5 bases). The CDR3 totals 14 residues. Looked up from germline, CDR1 is SGHNT and CDR2 is YYREEE (reference sequence). Trimming took off 1 base at V and 1 base at J, with 8 bases between the two ends. CDR3 amino acids: CASSLKRGNTEAFF. In nucleotides, the CDR3 is TGTGCCAGCAGCTTGAAGAGGGGGAACACTGAAGCTTTCTTT.

The rearrangement links TRBV11-2 to TRBJ1-2, with D perhaps TRBD1 (5 bases). This CDR3 region has 16 residues. The V gene's germline CDR1 is SGHAT and CDR2 FQNNGV. Trimming took 4 bases from V and 0 from J, leaving 15 bases between them. The CDR3 region is CASSSPRGSPNYGYTF. CDR3 nucleotides: TGTGCCAGCAGCTCACCGCGGGGGAGTCCTAACTATGGCTACACCTTC.

V gene TRBV19 combines with J gene TRBJ1-5; D gene uncertain. Between the trimmed V and J ends, which lost 5 bases and 3 bases, there was a span of 14 bases. The CDR3 runs to 15 residues. The germline V gene has CDR1 LNHDA and CDR2 SQIVND (reference sequence). CDR3 loop: CASSASETPNQPQHF. The CDR3 DNA reads as TGTGCCAGTAGTGCCTCCGAGACCCCCAATCAGCCCCAGCATTTT.

This rearrangement joins TRBV5-4 to TRBJ2-3, with TRBD2 as a possible D gene (5 bases). This CDR3 spans 14 amino acids. CDR1 and CDR2 from the germline V gene are SGHNT and YYREEE (reference sequence). V dropped 0 bases and J dropped 1 base, with 6 bases sitting between them. CDR3 sequence: CASSLGSGTDTQYF. Here the CDR3 DNA reads TGTGCCAGCAGCTTGGGTAGCGGCACAGATACGCAGTATTTT. Filled out from reference TRBV5-4 and TRBJ2-3, the complete variable domain reads ETGVTQSPTHLIKTRGQQVTLRCSSQSGHNTVSWYQQALGQGPQFIFQYYREEENGRGNFPPRFSGLQFPNYSSELNVNALELDDSALYLCASSLGSGTDTQYFGPGTRLTVL.

In DNA form, the CDR3 reads TGCGCCAGCAGCCAAGGAAGAGCCGGGGAGCTGTTTTTT. Translated: CASSQGRAGELFF. The chain employs TRBV4-3 and TRBJ2-2; D gene uncertain. CDR1 is LGHNA and CDR2 is YSLEER in the germline V gene. V lost 1 base and J lost 6, with 6 bases in between. The CDR3 totals 13 residues.

This clone is a singleton in its sample. This chain connects TRBV7-3 to TRBJ2-3; 10 bases agree with TRBD2. The CDR3 extends over 16 amino acids. Germline V gene data show CDR1 as SGHTA and CDR2 as FQGTGA. The V segment lost 3 bases and the J segment 1 base; nucleotides outside the gene matches: 4. The CDR3 sequence is CASSFHGTSGTDTQYF. For the CDR3, the DNA is TGTGCCAGCAGCTTCCACGGGACTAGCGGCACAGATACGCAGTATTTT.

The chain employs TRBV7-9 and TRBJ1-5, with TRBD1 matching 8 bases. Germline lookup yields CDR1 SEHNR and CDR2 FQNEAQ (reference sequence). The CDR3 contains 17 residues. V dropped 5 bases and J dropped 7; count of bases not matched to a gene: 16. CDR3 coding DNA: TGTGCCAGCAGCCCAACTGCCAGGGGGCCCCTTGGCCAGCCCCAGCATTTT. Translated: CASSPTARGPLGQPQHF.

A word on this clone: The sample holds other DNA sequences that translate to the same CDR3. The DNA for the CDR3 is TGTGCCAGCAGTGGACAATACAATCAGCCCCAGCATTTT. Translation gives CASSGQYNQPQHF. V and J are TRBV2 and TRBJ1-5; D call uncertain. The CDR3 is 13 amino acids. CDR1 is SNHLY and CDR2 is FYNNEI in the germline V gene. Between the trimmed V and J ends, which lost 4 bases and 3 bases, there was a span of 7 bases.

The rearrangement links TRBV5-1 to TRBJ2-1; perhaps D is TRBD1 or TRBD2 (5 bases each). CDR1 is SGHRS, CDR2 YFSETQ, per germline. Trimming removed 3 bases from V and 2 bases from J, with 9 bases in between. CDR3 length equals 14 residues. The CDR3, as DNA: TGCGCCAGCAGCTGGGACGGGCCCTACAATGAGCAGTTCTTC. This gives the protein CASSWDGPYNEQFF.

The V call is TRBV19, the J call TRBJ2-5; 9 nucleotides align to TRBD2. The V gene end was trimmed by 4 bases and the J gene end by 5 bases; junction bases not matched to a gene: 17. The length of the CDR3 is 18 residues. Germline values: CDR1 LNHDA, CDR2 SQIVND (reference sequence). CDR3 sequence: CASSTNLFWREGGETQYF. As DNA, the CDR3 is TGTGCCAGTAGTACAAACCTTTTCTGGCGGGAGGGCGGTGAGACCCAGTACTTC.

V usage is TRBV9 and J usage is TRBJ2-5; D ambiguous. The CDR3 is made up of 14 amino acids. With 4 bases removed from V and 0 bases from J, the gap between germline ends came to 10 bases. In germline, CDR1 is SGDLS, CDR2 YYNGEE. The CDR3 region has the DNA TGTGCCAGCAGCAAAGGACGGAACCAAGAGACCCAGTACTTC. Its protein is CASSKGRNQETQYF.

The V gene is TRBV7-9, the J gene TRBJ1-2, with D unclear. The CDR3 is made up of 14 amino acids. Trimming took off 1 base at V and 8 bases at J, with 14 bases between the two ends. Per germline, CDR1 SEHNR and CDR2 FQNEAQ (reference sequence). The chain's CDR3 is CASSLGADLTGYTF. The DNA for the CDR3 is TGTGCCAGCAGCTTAGGAGCGGACCTAACGGGCTACACCTTC.

The chain employs TRBV28 and TRBJ1-1; D may be TRBD1 (6 bases). Germline CDR1 reads MDHEN; CDR2 reads SYDVKM. V lost 7 bases and J 0 bases, leaving 18 bases between the germline ends. There are 16 residues in the CDR3. The CDR3 bases are TGTGCCAGCAACAGTGCAGGGGCGAACATGAACACTGAAGCTTTCTTT. It codes for CASNSAGANMNTEAFF.

This chain uses TRBV28 with TRBJ2-2, with 8 bases identical to TRBD1. CDR1 is MDHEN and CDR2 is SYDVKM in the germline V gene. The ends lost 5 bases at V and 3 bases at J; junction bases unmatched: 5. The CDR3 spans 15 residues. The CDR3 sequence is CASSVRDRHTGELFF. The DNA of the CDR3 is TGTGCCAGCAGTGTCCGGGACAGGCACACCGGGGAGCTGTTTTTT.

J is TRBJ1-6 and V is TRBV7-2; tentative D call: TRBD1 (6 bases). In germline, CDR1 is SGHTA, CDR2 FQGNSA. Trimming removed 3 bases at V and 10 bases at J, with 16 bases between. The CDR3 is 15 amino acids. The CDR3 DNA reads TGTGCCAGCAGCTTGAGTCCCAAGGGGGGATCACCCCTCCACTTT. It yields the protein CASSLSPKGGSPLHF.

V usage is TRBV2 and J usage is TRBJ2-1; D gene ambiguous. The CDR3 totals 15 residues. The V end was cut by 1 base, the J end by 1 base, with 8 bases between. The V gene's germline CDR1 is SNHLY and CDR2 FYNNEI. In nucleotides, the CDR3 is TGTGCCAGCAGTGAAGTGTGGGCGTCCTACAATGAGCAGTTCTTC. This codes for CASSEVWASYNEQFF.

The rearrangement links TRBV7-3 to TRBJ2-3; weak D call: TRBD1 (6 bases). Germline V gives CDR1 SGHTA, CDR2 FQGTGA. The CDR3 is 17 residues long. The ends were cut back, 5 bases at V and 0 bases at J, with 18 bases in the middle. Here the CDR3 DNA reads TGTGCCAGCAGCACAGGACAGTCGTACACTAGCACAGATACGCAGTATTTT. Amino acids: CASSTGQSYTSTDTQYF.

The chain employs TRBV7-9 and TRBJ2-3; D assignment may be TRBD1 or TRBD2 (6 bases each). CDR3 length equals 17 residues. Trimming removed 4 bases from V and 8 bases from J, with 25 bases in between. Germline V gives CDR1 SEHNR, CDR2 FQNEAQ (reference sequence). CDR3 coding DNA: TGTGCCAGCAGCTCTAACAGGGCGCGGGGTTTCGCCGGTACGCAGTATTTT. This codes for CASSSNRARGFAGTQYF.

The chain joins TRBV4-3 to TRBJ2-5; 8 nucleotides line up with TRBD2. V gave up 0 bases and J gave up 2 bases; unmatched junction bases: 8. CDR1 is LGHNA, CDR2 YSLEER, per germline. This CDR3 contains 17 residues. The CDR3 coding sequence is TGCGCCAGCAGCCAAGATACGAGAGCGGGAGATCAAGAGACCCAGTACTTC. Its protein is CASSQDTRAGDQETQYF.

The chain carries TRBV5-1 and TRBJ2-7, with D perhaps TRBD2 (5 bases). CDR1 is SGHRS, CDR2 YFSETQ, per germline. The ends were cut back, 4 bases at V and 2 bases at J, with 19 bases in the middle. The CDR3 runs 16 residues. The CDR3 DNA follows: TGCGCCAGCAGCCGGAGCTCCGGACGGGAAACCTACGAGCAGTACTTC. Translated, it gives CASSRSSGRETYEQYF. Complete variable domain (other parts from reference TRBV5-1 and TRBJ2-7): KAGVTQTPRYLIKTRGQQVTLSCSPISGHRSVSWYQQTPGQGLQFLFEYFSETQRNKGNFPGRFSGRQFSNSRSEMNVSTLELGDSALYLCASSRSSGRETYEQYFGPGTRLTVT.

This rearrangement joins TRBV2 to TRBJ2-1; D call uncertain. With 4 bases removed from V and 4 bases from J, the gap between germline ends came to 14 bases. The CDR3 loop spans 15 amino acids. Germline V CDR1 and CDR2: SNHLY, FYNNEI. The CDR3 loop is CASSGFGQKYNEQFF. CDR3 coding DNA: TGTGCCAGCAGTGGGTTTGGCCAGAAGTACAATGAGCAGTTCTTC.

The chain recombines TRBV5-1 with TRBJ2-3; D might be TRBD2 (7 bases). Germline CDR1 reads SGHRS; CDR2 reads YFSETQ. This CDR3 is 15 amino acids long. Trimming left V 0 bases short and J 6 bases short, with 14 bases between. The DNA for the CDR3 is TGCGCCAGCAGCTTGGTACAGGGAGGGGCGGATACGCAGTATTTT. Residues: CASSLVQGGADTQYF.